This entry concerns a single T cell receptor (beta chain). The antigen remains undetermined. The data originate from a study of T cell responses to AZD1222 COVID-19 vaccine. Findings of the study overall: Just 6 or 7 people given AZD1222 tested seropositive at baseline.

Trimming took 8 bases from V and 2 from J, leaving 13 bases between them. CDR1 MDHEN and CDR2 SYDVKM come from the germline V gene. The CDR3 spans 13 residues. Profiling relied on immunoSEQ multiplex PCR, and the TCRdb table lists in-frame clones only, not all of them. Here the sample spans 120,000 or so clones, roughly 91% being singletons. The source was peripheral blood, collected 28 days after the second AZD1222 dose. The TCR was taken from an adult who received the AZD1222 COVID-19 vaccine. The chain carries TRBV28 and TRBJ2-7; D is perhaps TRBD1 (6 bases). CDR3 DNA sequence: TGTGCCAGCGTCGAAACAGGGCCCTACGAGCAGTACTTC. Its protein product is CASVETGPYEQYF.